The clone carrying this T cell receptor beta chain has a handful of counts. Its matching antigen is unknown. For the second PCR, which ran for about 6 to 11 cycles, a sample-barcoded 5' primer and a J-beta primer mix were used. TCRdb called the 5' RACE reads again in MiXCR, with one record for every CDR3 protein. The sample yields over a million distinct CDR3 sequences, 40% to 55% seen once. This record belongs to a study of blood T cells in healthy people across ages. Study at large: Template switching retrieved approximately one barcoded beta molecule for each two T cells. Study-wide results and caveats: Donor CMV infection status was unknown, possibly confounding age-related changes in expanded clonotypes. The recorded TCR beta diversity per million T cells decreased in a roughly linear manner with age.

Total RNA, at least 6 micrograms per sample, came from PBMCs. This TCR was sampled from a woman aged 60-75 years in good health. Sequencing was performed on blood.

The CDR3 sequence: CSAGTAQSGSGPFF. In DNA form, the CDR3 reads TGCAGCGCTGGGACAGCTCAGAGCGGGAGTGGTCCGTTCTTC. J is TRBJ2-1 and V is TRBV29-1, with D perhaps TRBD2 (8 bases). CDR1 is SQVTM and CDR2 is ANQGSEA in the germline V gene. V was clipped by 7 bases and J by 15 bases, with 28 bases between them. The CDR3 consists of 14 residues.